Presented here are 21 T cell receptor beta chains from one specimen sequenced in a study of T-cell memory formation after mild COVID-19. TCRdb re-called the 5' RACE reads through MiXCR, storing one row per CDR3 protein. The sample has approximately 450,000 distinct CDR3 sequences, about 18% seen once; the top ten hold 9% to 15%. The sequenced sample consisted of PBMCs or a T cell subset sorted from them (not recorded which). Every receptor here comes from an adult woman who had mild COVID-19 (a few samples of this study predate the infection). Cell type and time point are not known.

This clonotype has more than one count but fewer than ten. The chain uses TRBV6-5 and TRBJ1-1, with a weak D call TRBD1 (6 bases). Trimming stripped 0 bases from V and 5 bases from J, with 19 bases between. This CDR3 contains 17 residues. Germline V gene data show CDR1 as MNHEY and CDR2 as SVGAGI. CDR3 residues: CASSYSLGGQKRTEAFF. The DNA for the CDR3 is TGTGCCAGCAGTTACTCTTTGGGGGGCCAGAAAAGGACTGAAGCTTTCTTT.

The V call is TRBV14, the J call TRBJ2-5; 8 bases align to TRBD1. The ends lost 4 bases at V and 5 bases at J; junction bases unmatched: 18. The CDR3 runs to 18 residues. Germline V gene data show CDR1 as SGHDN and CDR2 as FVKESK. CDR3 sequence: CASSRKQGGRIRSETQYF. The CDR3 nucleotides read TGTGCCAGCAGCCGTAAACAGGGGGGAAGAATTCGGTCGGAGACCCAGTACTTC.

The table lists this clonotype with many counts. CDR3 sequence reads: CASSSTAWREGRETQYF. The CDR3 nucleotides read TGTGCCAGCAGCTCGACAGCCTGGCGGGAGGGCCGTGAGACCCAGTACTTC. The rearrangement uses TRBV7-8 and TRBJ2-5; 9 positions agree with TRBD2. CDR3 length: 17 residues. Germline lookup yields CDR1 SGHVS and CDR2 FQNEAQ. Germline trimming cut 4 bases from V and 5 bases from J; bases unmatched to any gene: 14.

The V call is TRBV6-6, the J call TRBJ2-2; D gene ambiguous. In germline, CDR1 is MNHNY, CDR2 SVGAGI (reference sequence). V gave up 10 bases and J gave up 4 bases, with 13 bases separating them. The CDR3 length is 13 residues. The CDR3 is CATQQYGTGELFF. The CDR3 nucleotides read TGTGCCACCCAACAATACGGCACCGGGGAGCTGTTTTTT.

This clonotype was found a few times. CDR3 amino acids: CASSQGQTLYYGYTF. The CDR3 DNA sequence: TGTGCCAGCAGCCAAGGACAGACGCTATACTATGGCTACACCTTC. V gene TRBV14 combines with J gene TRBJ1-2, with a tentative D call TRBD1 (5 bases). The CDR3 has 15 amino acids. Germline assignment: CDR1 SGHDN and CDR2 FVKESK. V lost 1 base, J lost 3 bases, and 12 bases lay in between.

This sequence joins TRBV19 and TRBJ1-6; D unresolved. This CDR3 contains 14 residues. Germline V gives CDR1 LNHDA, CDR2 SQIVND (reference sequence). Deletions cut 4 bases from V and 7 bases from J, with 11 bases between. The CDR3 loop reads CASSNRPQNSPLHF. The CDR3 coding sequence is TGTGCCAGTAGTAACCGACCCCAAAATTCACCCCTCCACTTT.

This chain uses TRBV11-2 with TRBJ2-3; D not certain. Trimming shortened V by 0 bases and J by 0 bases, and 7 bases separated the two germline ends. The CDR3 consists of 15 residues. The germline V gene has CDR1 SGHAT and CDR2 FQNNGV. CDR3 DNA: TGTGCCAGCAGCTTAGATAATCCTAGCACAGATACGCAGTATTTT. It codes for CASSLDNPSTDTQYF.

The CDR3 here is CASSLRWTSYEQYF. In DNA form, the CDR3 reads TGTGCCAGCAGCCTTCGGTGGACGAGCTACGAGCAGTACTTC. The V call is TRBV3-1, the J call TRBJ2-7; the D is unclear. The germline CDR1 and CDR2 sequences are LGHDT and YNNKEL (reference sequence). The CDR3 is made up of 14 amino acids. Trimming stripped 4 bases from V and 3 bases from J, with 13 bases between.

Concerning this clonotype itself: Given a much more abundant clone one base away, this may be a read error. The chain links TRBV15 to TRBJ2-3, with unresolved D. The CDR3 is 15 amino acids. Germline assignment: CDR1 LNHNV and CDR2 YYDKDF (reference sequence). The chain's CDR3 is CATSRGGGSTDTKYF. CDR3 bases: TGTGCCACCAGCAGGGGCGGTGGTAGCACAGATACGAAGTATTTT.

The CDR3 sequence is CASSSQGTLHGYTF. In DNA, the CDR3 is TGTGCCAGCTCCTCACAGGGAACTCTCCATGGCTACACCTTC. The rearrangement joins TRBV18 to TRBJ1-2; D may be TRBD1 (6 bases). The CDR3 contains 14 residues. Deletions cut 6 bases from V and 6 bases from J, with 17 bases between. Germline lookup yields CDR1 KGHSH and CDR2 LQKENI.

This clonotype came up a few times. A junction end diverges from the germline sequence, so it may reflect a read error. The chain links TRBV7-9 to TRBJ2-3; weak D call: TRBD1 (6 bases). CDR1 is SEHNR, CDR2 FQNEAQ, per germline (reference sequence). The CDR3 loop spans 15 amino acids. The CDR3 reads CATSRTGLSTDTQYF. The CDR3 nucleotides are TGTGCCACCAGCCGAACAGGGTTAAGCACAGATACGCAGTATTTT. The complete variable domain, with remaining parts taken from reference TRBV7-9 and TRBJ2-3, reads DTGVSQNPRHKITKRGQNVTFRCDPISEHNRLYWYRQTLGQGPEFLTYFQNEAQLEKSRLLSDRFSAERPKGSFSTLEIQRTEQGDSAMYLCATSRTGLSTDTQYFGPGTRLTVL.

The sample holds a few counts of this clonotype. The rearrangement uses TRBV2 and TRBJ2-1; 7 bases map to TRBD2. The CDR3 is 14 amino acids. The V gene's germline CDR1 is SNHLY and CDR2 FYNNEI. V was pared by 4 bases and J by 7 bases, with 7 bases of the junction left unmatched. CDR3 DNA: TGTGCCAGCAGTGCGGGGGGTGTGAGGAATGAGCAGTTCTTC. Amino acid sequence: CASSAGGVRNEQFF.

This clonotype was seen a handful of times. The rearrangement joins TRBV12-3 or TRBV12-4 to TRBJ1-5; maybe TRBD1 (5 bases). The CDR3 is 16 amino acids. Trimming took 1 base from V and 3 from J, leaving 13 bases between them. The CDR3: CASSLGGRGVNQPQHF. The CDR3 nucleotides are TGTGCCAGCAGTTTAGGGGGAAGGGGAGTCAATCAGCCCCAGCATTTT.

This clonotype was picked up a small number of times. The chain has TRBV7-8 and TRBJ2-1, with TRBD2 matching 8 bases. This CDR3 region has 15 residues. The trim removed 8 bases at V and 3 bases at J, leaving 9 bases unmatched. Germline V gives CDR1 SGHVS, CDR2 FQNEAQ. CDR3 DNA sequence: TGTGCCAGCGGATATAGCGGGACTCGCTACAATGAGCAGTTCTTC. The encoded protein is CASGYSGTRYNEQFF. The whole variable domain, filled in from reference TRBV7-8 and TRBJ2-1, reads GAGVSQSPRYKVAKRGQDVALRCDPISGHVSLFWYQQALGQGPEFLTYFQNEAQLDKSGLPSDRFFAERPEGSVSTLKIQRTQQEDSAVYLCASGYSGTRYNEQFFGPGTRLTVL.

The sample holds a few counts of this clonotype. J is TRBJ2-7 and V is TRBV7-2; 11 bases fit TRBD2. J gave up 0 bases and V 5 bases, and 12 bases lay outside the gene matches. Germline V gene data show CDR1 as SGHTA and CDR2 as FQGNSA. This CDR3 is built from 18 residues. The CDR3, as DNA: TGTGCCAGCAGCCTGACGGGACTAGCGGATGCAAACTCCTACGAGCAGTACTTC. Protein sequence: CASSLTGLADANSYEQYF.

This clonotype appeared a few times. The CDR3 loop reads CATSDRGAYEQYF. The CDR3, as DNA: TGTGCCACCTCGGACAGGGGAGCCTACGAGCAGTACTTC. The V call is TRBV24-1, the J call TRBJ2-7; 9 positions match TRBD1. CDR1 and CDR2 from the germline V gene are KGHDR and SFDVKD. Trimming removed 9 bases from V and 2 bases from J; junction bases left unmatched: 4. This CDR3 comprises 13 residues.

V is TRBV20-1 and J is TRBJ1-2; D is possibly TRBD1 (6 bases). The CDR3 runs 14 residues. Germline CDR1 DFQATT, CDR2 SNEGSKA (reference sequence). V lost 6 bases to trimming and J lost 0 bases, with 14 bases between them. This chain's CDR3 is CSATQQGTNYGYTF. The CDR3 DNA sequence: TGCAGTGCAACACAACAGGGAACTAACTATGGCTACACCTTC.

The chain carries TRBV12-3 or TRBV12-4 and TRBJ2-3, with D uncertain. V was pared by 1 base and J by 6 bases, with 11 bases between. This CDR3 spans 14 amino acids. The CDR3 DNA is TGTGCCAGCAGTTTAGGCCACGAGAAGGATACGCAGTATTTT. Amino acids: CASSLGHEKDTQYF.

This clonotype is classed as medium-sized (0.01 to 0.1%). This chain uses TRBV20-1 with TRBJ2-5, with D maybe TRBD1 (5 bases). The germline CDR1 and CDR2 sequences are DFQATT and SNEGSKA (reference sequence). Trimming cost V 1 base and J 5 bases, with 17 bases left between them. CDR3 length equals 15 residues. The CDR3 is CSARVVGAVAETQYF. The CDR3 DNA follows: TGCAGTGCTAGAGTCGTAGGGGCGGTTGCGGAGACCCAGTACTTC.

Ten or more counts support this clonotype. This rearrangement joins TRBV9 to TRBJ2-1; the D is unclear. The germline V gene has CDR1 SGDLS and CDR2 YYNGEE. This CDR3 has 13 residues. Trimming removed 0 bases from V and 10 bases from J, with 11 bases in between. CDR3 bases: TGTGCCAGCAGCGTAGAGGCCAACTTCGAGCAGTTCTTC. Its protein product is CASSVEANFEQFF.

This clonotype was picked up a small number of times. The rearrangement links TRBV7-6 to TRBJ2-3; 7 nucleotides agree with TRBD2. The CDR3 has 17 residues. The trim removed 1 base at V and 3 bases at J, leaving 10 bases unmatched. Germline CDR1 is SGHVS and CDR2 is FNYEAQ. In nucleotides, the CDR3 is TGTGCCAGCAGCTTAGGAGTGGGCGGCGGGGGAACAGATACGCAGTATTTT. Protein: CASSLGVGGGGTDTQYF.